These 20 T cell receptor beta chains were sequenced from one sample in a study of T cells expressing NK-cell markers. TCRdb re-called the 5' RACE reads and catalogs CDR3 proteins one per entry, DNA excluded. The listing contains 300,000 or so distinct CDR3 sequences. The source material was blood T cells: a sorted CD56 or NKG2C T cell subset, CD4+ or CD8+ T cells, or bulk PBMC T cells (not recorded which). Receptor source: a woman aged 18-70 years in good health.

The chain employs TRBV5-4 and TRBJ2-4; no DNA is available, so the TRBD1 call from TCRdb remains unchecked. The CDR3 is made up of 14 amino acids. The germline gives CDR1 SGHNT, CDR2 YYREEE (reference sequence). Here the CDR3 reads CASSAGQGENIQYF.

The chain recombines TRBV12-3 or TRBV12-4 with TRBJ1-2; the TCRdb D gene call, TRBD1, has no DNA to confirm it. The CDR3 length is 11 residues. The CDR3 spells CSTGTGVGYTF.

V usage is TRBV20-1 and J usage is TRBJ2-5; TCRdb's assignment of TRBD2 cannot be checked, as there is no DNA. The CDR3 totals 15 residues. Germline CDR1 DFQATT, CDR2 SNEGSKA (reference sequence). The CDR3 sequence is CSARDGPRLAETQYF.

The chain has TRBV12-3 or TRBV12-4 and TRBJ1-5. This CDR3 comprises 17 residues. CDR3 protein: CASSLGGGYASNQPQHF.

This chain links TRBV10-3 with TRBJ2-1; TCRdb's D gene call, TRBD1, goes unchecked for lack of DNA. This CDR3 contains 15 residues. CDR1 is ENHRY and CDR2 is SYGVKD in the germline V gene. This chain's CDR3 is CATLLPGARGDEQFF.

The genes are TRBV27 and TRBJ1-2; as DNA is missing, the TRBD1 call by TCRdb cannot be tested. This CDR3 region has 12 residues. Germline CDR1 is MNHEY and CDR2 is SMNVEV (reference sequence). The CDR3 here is CASSPQGDGYTF.

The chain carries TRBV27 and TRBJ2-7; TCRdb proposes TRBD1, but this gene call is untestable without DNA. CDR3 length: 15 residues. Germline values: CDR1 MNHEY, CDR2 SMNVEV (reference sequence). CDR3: CASSRTGQGTYEQYF.

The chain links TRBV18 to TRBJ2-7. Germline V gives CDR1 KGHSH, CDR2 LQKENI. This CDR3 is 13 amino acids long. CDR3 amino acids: CASSQAPEVEQYF. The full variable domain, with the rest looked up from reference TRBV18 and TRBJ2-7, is NAGVMQNPRHLVRRRGQEARLRCSPMKGHSHVYWYRQLPEEGLKFMVYLQKENIIDESGMPKERFSAEFPKEGPSILRIQQVVRGDSAAYFCASSQAPEVEQYFGPGTRLTVT.

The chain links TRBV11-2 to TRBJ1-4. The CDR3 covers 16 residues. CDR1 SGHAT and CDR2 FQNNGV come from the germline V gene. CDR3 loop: CASSLRTESGNEKLFF. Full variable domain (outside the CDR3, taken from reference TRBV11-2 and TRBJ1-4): EAGVAQSPRYKIIEKRQSVAFWCNPISGHATLYWYQQILGQGPKLLIQFQNNGVVDDSQLPKDRFSAERLKGVDSTLKIQPAKLEDSAVYLCASSLRTESGNEKLFFGSGTQLSVL.

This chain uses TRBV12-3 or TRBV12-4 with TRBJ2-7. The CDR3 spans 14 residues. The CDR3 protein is CASSLRQQSYEQYF.

The CDR3: CASSLEVKTEAFF. The V call is TRBV5-1, the J call TRBJ1-1. The V gene's germline CDR1 is SGHRS and CDR2 YFSETQ. This CDR3 has 13 residues.

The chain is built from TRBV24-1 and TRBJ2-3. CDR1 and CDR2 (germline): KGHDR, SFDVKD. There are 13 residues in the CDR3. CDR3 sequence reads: CATSASKTDTQYF.

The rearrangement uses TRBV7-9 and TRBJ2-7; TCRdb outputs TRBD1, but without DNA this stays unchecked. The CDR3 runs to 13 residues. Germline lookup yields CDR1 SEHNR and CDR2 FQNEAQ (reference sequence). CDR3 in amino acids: CASSSSGGYEQYF.

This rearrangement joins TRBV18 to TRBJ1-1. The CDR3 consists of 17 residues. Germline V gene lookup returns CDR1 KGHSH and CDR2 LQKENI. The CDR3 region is CASSPAGPRRGNTEAFF.

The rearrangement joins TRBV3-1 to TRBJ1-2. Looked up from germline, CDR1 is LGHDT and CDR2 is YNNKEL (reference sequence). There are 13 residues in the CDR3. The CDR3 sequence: CASSQGTNYGYTF. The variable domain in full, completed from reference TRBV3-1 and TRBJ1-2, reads DTAVSQTPKYLVTQMGNDKSIKCEQNLGHDTMYWYKQDSKKFLKIMFSYNNKELIINETVPNRFSPKSPDKAHLNLHINSLELGDSAVYFCASSQGTNYGYTFGSGTRLTVV.

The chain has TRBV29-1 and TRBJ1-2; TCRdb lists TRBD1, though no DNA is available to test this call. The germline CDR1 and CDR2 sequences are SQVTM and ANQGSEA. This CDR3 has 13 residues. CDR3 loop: CSVSRTGVEGYTF.

CDR3 sequence: CSASGGGRRNEQFF. J is TRBJ2-1 and V is TRBV20-1; as DNA is missing, the TRBD1 call by TCRdb cannot be tested. CDR3 length: 14 residues. Germline CDR1 and CDR2: DFQATT and SNEGSKA (reference sequence).

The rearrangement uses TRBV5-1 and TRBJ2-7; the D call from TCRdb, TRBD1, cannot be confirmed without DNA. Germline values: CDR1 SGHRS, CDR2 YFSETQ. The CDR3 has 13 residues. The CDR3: CASALEDIYEQYF.

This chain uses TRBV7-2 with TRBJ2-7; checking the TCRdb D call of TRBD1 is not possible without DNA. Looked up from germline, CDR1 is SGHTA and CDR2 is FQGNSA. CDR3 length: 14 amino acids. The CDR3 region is CASSLPPVGYEQYF.

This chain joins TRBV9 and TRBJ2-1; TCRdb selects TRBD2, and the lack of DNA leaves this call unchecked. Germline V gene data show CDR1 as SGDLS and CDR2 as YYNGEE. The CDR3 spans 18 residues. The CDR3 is CASSVGLGLESSYNEQFF.